Below are 15 T cell receptor beta chains sequenced from a single sample in a study of T-cell memory formation after mild COVID-19. TCRdb called the 5' RACE reads again in MiXCR, with one record for every CDR3 protein. This sample has roughly 48,000 distinct CDR3 sequences, with less than 35% found just once. Sequencing was carried out using PBMCs or a T cell subset sorted from them (not recorded which). Receptors were obtained from a man between 18 and 29 years old who had mild COVID-19 (a few samples of this study predate the infection). Cell type and time point are not known.

V and J are TRBV7-2 and TRBJ2-3; 9 bases align to TRBD2. The CDR3 has 15 amino acids. Germline-derived CDR1 and CDR2 are SGHTA and FQGNSA. V shed 4 bases, J shed 4 bases, and the junction held 6 bases outside the gene matches. The CDR3 DNA sequence: TGTGCCAGCAGCTCCCTTGGCGGGGGGGCAGATACGCAGTATTTT. It translates to CASSSLGGGADTQYF.

The J gene is TRBJ2-7, the V gene TRBV3-1, with D perhaps matching TRBD2 (6 bases). The assigned J gene may be wrong: the sequence end matches TRBJ2-4 better. The length of the CDR3 is 15 residues. Germline V gene sequence: CDR1 LGHDT, CDR2 YNNKEL (reference sequence). As DNA, the CDR3 is TGTGCCAGCAGCCAGAATAGCGGAGCCAAAAACATTCAGTACTTC. This gives the protein CASSQNSGAKNIQYF.

This clonotype is a singleton in its sample. The J gene is TRBJ1-6, the V gene TRBV25-1, with D uncertain. CDR1 is MGHDK, CDR2 SYGVNS, per germline. This CDR3 contains 15 residues. Trimming removed 4 bases at V and 3 bases at J, with 10 bases between. The CDR3 region has the DNA TGTGCCAGCAGTGGAACAAGCTACTATAATTCACCCCTCCACTTT. Its protein is CASSGTSYYNSPLHF.

This clonotype was observed a few times. The rearrangement joins TRBV12-3 or TRBV12-4 to TRBJ2-3; possible D gene TRBD2, 6 bases. V shed 3 bases and J shed 2 bases, with 12 bases lying between them. The CDR3 length is 15 residues. In DNA form, the CDR3 reads TGTGCCAGCAGTTTCGGTCGGGGGAACACAGATACGCAGTATTTT. Encoded protein: CASSFGRGNTDTQYF.

J is TRBJ2-1 and V is TRBV27, with D maybe TRBD1 (7 bases). Germline CDR1 and CDR2: MNHEY and SMNVEV (reference sequence). The CDR3 sequence is 15 residues long. Deletions cut 8 bases from V and 3 bases from J, with 17 bases between. CDR3 in amino acids: CASRRAGQFYNEQFF. DNA of the CDR3: TGTGCCAGCCGCCGGGCGGGACAGTTCTACAATGAGCAGTTCTTC.

This clonotype was found once. The genes are TRBV28 and TRBJ2-5; tentative D call: TRBD1 (6 bases). The CDR3 totals 14 residues. Trimming pared 3 bases from V and 2 bases from J, leaving 10 bases between. Per the germline V gene, CDR1 is MDHEN and CDR2 is SYDVKM. The CDR3 DNA reads as TGTGCCAGCAGTTTGGGGGACATACAAGAGACCCAGTACTTC. It translates to CASSLGDIQETQYF. Supplemented by reference TRBV28 and TRBJ2-5, the full variable domain reads DVKVTQSSRYLVKRTGEKVFLECVQDMDHENMFWYRQDPGLGLRLIYFSYDVKMKEKGDIPEGYSVSREKKERFSLILESASTNQTSMYLCASSLGDIQETQYFGPGTRLLVL.

This clonotype has more than one count but fewer than ten. The gene calls are TRBV11-2 and TRBJ2-7; D may be TRBD1 (6 bases). Germline V gene sequence: CDR1 SGHAT, CDR2 FQNNGV. Deletions cut 3 bases from V and 3 bases from J, with 12 bases between. The CDR3 extends over 14 amino acids. CDR3 loop: CASSFQGPGYEQYF. CDR3 sequence (DNA): TGTGCCAGCAGCTTCCAGGGGCCCGGCTACGAGCAGTACTTC.

This clonotype was seen only a few times. The chain combines TRBV12-3 or TRBV12-4 with TRBJ1-6; TRBD1 is a possible D gene (5 bases). V was cut by 3 bases and J by 2 bases, with 5 bases left in between. The length of the CDR3 is 14 residues. Here the CDR3 DNA reads TGTGCCAGCAGTTTGGGGCCCTATAATTCACCCCTCCACTTT. Encoded protein: CASSLGPYNSPLHF.

The J gene is TRBJ1-1, the V gene TRBV6-6; D may be TRBD1 (5 bases). Between the trimmed V and J ends, which lost 0 bases and 3 bases, there was a span of 17 bases. There are 17 residues in the CDR3. Germline V CDR1 and CDR2: MNHNY, SVGAGI (reference sequence). CDR3 residues: CASSYSGVPALDTEAFF. In nucleotides, the CDR3 is TGTGCCAGCAGTTACTCGGGGGTTCCAGCATTGGACACTGAAGCTTTCTTT.

The sample holds a few counts of this clonotype. This sequence joins TRBV5-1 and TRBJ2-7; D is unresolved. This CDR3 spans 14 amino acids. Germline V gene sequence: CDR1 SGHRS, CDR2 YFSETQ. The germline V and J ends were trimmed by 0 bases and 3 bases, with 10 bases remaining between them. CDR3 nucleotide sequence: TGCGCCAGCAGCTTGGGGGGATATCTCTACGAGCAGTACTTC. Residues: CASSLGGYLYEQYF.

The J gene is TRBJ2-1, the V gene TRBV5-1; unclear D gene. The V end lost 4 bases, the J end lost 4 bases, and 15 bases lay between the germline ends. The CDR3 sequence is 15 residues long. Germline loops: CDR1 SGHRS, CDR2 YFSETQ. The CDR3 nucleotides read TGCGCCAGCAGCGGTCGGACCCGAGGATACAATGAGCAGTTCTTC. It yields the protein CASSGRTRGYNEQFF.

The gene calls are TRBV6-5 and TRBJ2-1; 7 positions match TRBD1. Germline values: CDR1 MNHEY, CDR2 SVGAGI. The ends lost 0 bases at V and 6 bases at J; junction bases unmatched: 5. This CDR3 has 15 residues. The CDR3 DNA reads as TGTGCCAGCAGTTACTCGAAGGGGGCGGGCAATGAGCAGTTCTTC. Protein sequence: CASSYSKGAGNEQFF.

V is TRBV28 and J is TRBJ2-3; 7 positions agree with TRBD2. The ends lost 5 bases at V and 5 bases at J; junction bases unmatched: 7. CDR1 MDHEN and CDR2 SYDVKM come from the germline V gene. CDR3 length: 14 amino acids. CDR3 amino acids: CASSSGEALDTQYF. CDR3 nucleotide sequence: TGTGCCAGCAGTAGCGGGGAGGCCCTAGATACGCAGTATTTT.

V usage is TRBV5-4 and J usage is TRBJ1-1; TRBD1 aligns across 7 bases. The CDR3 runs to 15 residues. V lost 3 bases and J lost 1; bases outside the gene matches: 6. Germline V lookup: CDR1 SGHNT, CDR2 YYREEE (reference sequence). CDR3 DNA sequence: TGTGCCAGCAGCTACCAACGACAGGGGAACACTGAAGCTTTCTTT. This codes for CASSYQRQGNTEAFF.

This clonotype was seen at least ten times. The V and J genes are TRBV3-1 and TRBJ2-5; 13 nucleotides line up with TRBD2. The CDR3 is 16 amino acids. Trimming cost V 3 bases and J 5 bases; bases outside gene matches: 6. Per the germline V gene, CDR1 is LGHDT and CDR2 is YNNKEL (reference sequence). The CDR3 bases are TGTGCCAGCAGCCAGTGGACTAGCGGGGGAGATGAGACCCAGTACTTC. The encoded protein is CASSQWTSGGDETQYF.